The sample holds a few counts of the clone carrying this T cell receptor (beta chain). Antigen unknown. In preparing bulk TCR libraries, previously described methods and listed TCR primers were used. TCRdb reprocessed the PCR reads with MiXCR, giving one entry per CDR3 protein. Of over 300,000 distinct CDR3 sequences listed, roughly 23% are singletons. This entry is derived from a study of molecular identifiers for immune sequencing clone quantification. Trimming took 1 base from V and 3 from J, leaving 6 bases between them. Germline CDR1 SNHLY, CDR2 FYNNEI. This CDR3 spans 13 amino acids. The authors gated naive CD8 T cells as CD8+CD4-CCR7+CD45RA+ for sorting. The study's findings and limits: Detection of one spiked Jurkat cell's TCR RNA reportedly worked in more than 850,000 naive cells. Highly expanded clone sizes could end up underestimated if a barcode were shared by identical TCR molecules.

The sequence came from a human donor in good health. Some libraries in this study had Jurkat cell RNA spiked in. The sequenced sample was naive CD8+ T cells from blood, with Jurkat cell RNA spiked in. Subset noted: FACS-sorted CD8+CD4-CCR7+CD45RA+ naive T cells. The rearrangement uses TRBV2 and TRBJ1-2; the D gene is possibly TRBD1 (5 bases). DNA of the CDR3: TGTGCCAGCAGTGAAGGAGGGGACTATGGCTACACCTTC. This gives the protein CASSEGGDYGYTF.